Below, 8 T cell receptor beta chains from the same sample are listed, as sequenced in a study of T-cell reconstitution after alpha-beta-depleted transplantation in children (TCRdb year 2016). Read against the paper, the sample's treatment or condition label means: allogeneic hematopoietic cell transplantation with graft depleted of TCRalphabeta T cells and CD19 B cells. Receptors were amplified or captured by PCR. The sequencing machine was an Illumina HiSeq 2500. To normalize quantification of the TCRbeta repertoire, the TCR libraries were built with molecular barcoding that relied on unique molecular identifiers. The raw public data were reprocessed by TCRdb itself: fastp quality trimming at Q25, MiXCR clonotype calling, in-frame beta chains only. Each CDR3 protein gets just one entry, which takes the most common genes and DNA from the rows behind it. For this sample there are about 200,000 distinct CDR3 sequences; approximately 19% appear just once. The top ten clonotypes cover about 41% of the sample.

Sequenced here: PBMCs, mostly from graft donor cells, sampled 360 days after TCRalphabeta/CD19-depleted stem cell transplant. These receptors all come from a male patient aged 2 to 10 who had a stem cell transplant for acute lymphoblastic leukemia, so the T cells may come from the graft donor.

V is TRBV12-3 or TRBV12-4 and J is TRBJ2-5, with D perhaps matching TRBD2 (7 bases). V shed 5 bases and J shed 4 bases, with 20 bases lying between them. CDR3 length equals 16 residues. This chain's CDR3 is CASSPPRGGEGETQYF. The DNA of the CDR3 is TGTGCCAGCAGTCCACCGAGGGGGGGAGAAGGAGAGACCCAGTACTTC.

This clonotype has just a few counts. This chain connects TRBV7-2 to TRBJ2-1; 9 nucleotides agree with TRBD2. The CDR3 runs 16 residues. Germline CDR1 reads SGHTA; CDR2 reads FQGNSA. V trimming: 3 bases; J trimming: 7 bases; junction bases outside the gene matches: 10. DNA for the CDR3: TGTGCCAGCAGCTTGGCGGGCGCGGGGGGGCAAAATGAGCAGTTCTTC. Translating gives CASSLAGAGGQNEQFF.

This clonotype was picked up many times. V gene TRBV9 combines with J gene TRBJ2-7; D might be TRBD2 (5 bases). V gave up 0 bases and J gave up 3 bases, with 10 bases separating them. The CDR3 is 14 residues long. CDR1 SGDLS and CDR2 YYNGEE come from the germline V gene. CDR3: CASSVGGLIYEQYF. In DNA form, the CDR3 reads TGTGCCAGCAGCGTAGGAGGGCTCATCTACGAGCAGTACTTC.

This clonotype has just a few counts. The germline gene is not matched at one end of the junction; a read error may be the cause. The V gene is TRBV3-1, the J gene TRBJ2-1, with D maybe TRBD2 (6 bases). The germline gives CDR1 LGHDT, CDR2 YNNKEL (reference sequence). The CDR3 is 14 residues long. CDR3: CASSQAGALNEQSF. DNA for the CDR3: TGTGCCAGCAGCCAAGCGGGAGCGTTGAATGAGCAGTCCTTC.

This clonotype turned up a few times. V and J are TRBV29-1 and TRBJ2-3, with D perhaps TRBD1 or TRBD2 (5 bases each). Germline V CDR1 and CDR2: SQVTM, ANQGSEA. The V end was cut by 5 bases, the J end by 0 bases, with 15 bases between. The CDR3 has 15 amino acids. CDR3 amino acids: CSVLDSGASTDTQYF. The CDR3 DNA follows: TGCAGCGTTCTCGACTCCGGGGCTAGCACAGATACGCAGTATTTT.

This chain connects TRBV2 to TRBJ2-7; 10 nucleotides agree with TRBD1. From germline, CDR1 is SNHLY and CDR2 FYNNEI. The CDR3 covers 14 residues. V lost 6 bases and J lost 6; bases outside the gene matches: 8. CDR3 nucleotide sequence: TGTGCCAGCAGGTCGACAGGGGGCAAAAGCGAGCAGTACTTC. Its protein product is CASRSTGGKSEQYF.

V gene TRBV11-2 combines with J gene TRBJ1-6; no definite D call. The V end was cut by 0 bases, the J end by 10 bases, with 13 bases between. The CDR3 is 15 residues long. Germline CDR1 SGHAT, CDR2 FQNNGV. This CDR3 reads CASSLDPSGNSPLHF. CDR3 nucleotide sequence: TGTGCCAGCAGCTTAGACCCGTCGGGAAACTCACCCCTCCACTTT.

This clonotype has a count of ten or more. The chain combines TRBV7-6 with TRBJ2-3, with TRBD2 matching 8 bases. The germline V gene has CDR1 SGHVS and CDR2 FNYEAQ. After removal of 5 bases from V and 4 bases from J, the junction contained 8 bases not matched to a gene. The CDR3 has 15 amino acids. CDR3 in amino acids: CASSPRRGGPDTQYF. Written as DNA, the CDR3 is TGTGCCAGCAGCCCCAGACGGGGGGGGCCAGATACGCAGTATTTT. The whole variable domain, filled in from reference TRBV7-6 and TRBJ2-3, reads GAGVSQSPRYKVTKRGQDVALRCDPISGHVSLYWYRQALGQGPEFLTYFNYEAQQDKSGLPNDRFSAERPEGSISTLTIQRTEQRDSAMYRCASSPRRGGPDTQYFGPGTRLTVL.